This TCR beta chain was sequenced in a study of blood T cell repertoires in COVID-19. Only in-frame clones appear in the TCRdb table, and some are missing; sequencing was by immunoSEQ multiplex PCR. The table lists approximately 150,000 clones, roughly 89% of them singletons. Sequencing was carried out using peripheral blood. This clonotype originated in a human donor in a cohort sampled during active COVID-19.

The CDR3 coding sequence is TGTGCCAGCAGCTTAGAGGGGACAGGGAAGTACGAGCAGTACTTC. This sequence encodes CASSLEGTGKYEQYF. The chain is built from TRBV11-1 and TRBJ2-7; 9 positions agree with TRBD1. With V trimmed by 1 base and J by 4 bases, 5 bases remained unmatched. CDR1 SGHAT and CDR2 FQDESV come from the germline V gene (reference sequence). The CDR3 length is 15 residues.